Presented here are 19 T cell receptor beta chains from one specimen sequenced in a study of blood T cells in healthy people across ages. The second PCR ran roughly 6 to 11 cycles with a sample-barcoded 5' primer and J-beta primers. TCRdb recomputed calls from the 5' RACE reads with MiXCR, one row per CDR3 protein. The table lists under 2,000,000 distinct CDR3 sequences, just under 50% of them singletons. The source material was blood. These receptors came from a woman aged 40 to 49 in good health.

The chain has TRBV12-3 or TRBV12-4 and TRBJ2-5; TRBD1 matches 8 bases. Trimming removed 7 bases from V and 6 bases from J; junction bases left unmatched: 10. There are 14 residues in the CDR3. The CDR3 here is CASNSEDRGKTQYF. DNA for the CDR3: TGTGCCAGCAATTCAGAAGACAGGGGAAAGACCCAGTACTTC.

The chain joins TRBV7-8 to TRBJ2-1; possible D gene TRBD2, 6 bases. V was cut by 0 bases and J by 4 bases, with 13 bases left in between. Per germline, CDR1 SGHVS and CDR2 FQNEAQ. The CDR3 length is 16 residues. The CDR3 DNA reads TGTGCCAGCAGCTTAGCGGGGACTTTCCCTTACAATGAGCAGTTCTTC. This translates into CASSLAGTFPYNEQFF.

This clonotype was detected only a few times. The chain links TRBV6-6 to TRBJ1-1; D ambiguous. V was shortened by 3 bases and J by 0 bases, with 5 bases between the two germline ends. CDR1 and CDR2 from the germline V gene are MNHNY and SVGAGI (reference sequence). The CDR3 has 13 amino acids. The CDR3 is CASSYRMNTEAFF. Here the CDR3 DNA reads TGTGCCAGCAGTTATAGGATGAACACTGAAGCTTTCTTT.

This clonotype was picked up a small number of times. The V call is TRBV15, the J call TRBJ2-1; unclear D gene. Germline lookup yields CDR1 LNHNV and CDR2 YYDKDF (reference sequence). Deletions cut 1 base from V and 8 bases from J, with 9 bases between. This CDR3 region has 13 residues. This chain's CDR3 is CATSRARVHEQFF. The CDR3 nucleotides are TGTGCCACCAGCAGAGCTAGAGTACATGAGCAGTTCTTC.

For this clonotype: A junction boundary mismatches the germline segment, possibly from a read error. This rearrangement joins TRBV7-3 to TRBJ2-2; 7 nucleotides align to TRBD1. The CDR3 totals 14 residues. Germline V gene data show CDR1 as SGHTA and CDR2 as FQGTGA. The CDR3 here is CASSVTGEIGELFF. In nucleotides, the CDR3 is TGTGCCAGCAGCGTAACAGGGGAGATCGGGGAGCTGTTTTTT.

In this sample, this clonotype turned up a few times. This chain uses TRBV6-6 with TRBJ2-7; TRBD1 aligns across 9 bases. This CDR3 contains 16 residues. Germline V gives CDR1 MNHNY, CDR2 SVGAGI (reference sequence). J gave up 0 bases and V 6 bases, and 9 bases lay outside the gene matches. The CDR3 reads CASRGQGGTSSYEQYF. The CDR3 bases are TGTGCCAGCAGGGGACAGGGAGGGACCAGCTCCTACGAGCAGTACTTC.

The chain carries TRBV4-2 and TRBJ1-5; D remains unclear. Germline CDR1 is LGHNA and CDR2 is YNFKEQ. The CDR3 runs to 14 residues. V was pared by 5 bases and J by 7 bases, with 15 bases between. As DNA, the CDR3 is TGTGCCAGCAGCGAACCCGGTACCACCCAGCCCCAGCATTTT. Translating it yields CASSEPGTTQPQHF.

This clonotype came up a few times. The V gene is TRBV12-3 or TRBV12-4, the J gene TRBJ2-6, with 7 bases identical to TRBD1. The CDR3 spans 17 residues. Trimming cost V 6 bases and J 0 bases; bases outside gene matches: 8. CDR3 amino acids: CASRTGTALSGANVLTF. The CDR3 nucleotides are TGTGCCAGCAGAACCGGGACAGCTCTCTCTGGGGCCAACGTCCTGACTTTC.

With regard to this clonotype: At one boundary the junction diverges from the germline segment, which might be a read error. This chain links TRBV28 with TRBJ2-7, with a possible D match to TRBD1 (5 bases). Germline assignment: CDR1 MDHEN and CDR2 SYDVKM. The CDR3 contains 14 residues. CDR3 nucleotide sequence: TGTACCAGCAGTTTTTATAAGCGACAGCCCGAGCAGTACTTC. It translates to CTSSFYKRQPEQYF. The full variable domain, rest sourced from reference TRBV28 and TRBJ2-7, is DVKVTQSSRYLVKRTGEKVFLECVQDMDHENMFWYRQDPGLGLRLIYFSYDVKMKEKGDIPEGYSVSREKKERFSLILESASTNQTSMYLCTSSFYKRQPEQYFGPGTRLTVT.

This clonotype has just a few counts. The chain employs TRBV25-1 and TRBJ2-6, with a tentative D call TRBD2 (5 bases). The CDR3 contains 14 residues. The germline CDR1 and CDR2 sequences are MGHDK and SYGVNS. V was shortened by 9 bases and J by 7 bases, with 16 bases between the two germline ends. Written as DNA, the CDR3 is TGTGCCAGTAGTCCCACAGCGGAAGCCAACGTCCTGACTTTC. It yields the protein CASSPTAEANVLTF.

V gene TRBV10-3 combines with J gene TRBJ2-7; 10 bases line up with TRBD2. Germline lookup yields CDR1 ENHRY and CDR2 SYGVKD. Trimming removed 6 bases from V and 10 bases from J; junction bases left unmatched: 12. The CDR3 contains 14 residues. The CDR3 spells CAIRRRAGGPDQYF. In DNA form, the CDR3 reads TGTGCCATCAGGCGGCGAGCGGGGGGGCCCGACCAGTACTTC.

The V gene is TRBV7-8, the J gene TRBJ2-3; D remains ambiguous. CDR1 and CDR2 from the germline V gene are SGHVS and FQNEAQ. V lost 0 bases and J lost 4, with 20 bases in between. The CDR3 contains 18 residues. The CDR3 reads CASSLAGVSSFSADTQYF. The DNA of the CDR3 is TGTGCCAGCAGCTTAGCGGGTGTCTCCTCGTTTTCTGCAGATACGCAGTATTTT.

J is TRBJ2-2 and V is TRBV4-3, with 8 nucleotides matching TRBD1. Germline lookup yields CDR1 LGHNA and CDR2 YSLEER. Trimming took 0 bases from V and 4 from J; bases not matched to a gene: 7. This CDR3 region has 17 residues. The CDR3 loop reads CASSQDAGQGVTGELFF. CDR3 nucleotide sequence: TGCGCCAGCAGCCAAGATGCCGGACAGGGTGTCACCGGGGAGCTGTTTTTT.

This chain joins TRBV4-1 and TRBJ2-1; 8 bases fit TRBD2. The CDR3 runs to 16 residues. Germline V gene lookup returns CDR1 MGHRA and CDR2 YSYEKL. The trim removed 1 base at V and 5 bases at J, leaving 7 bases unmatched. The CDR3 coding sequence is TGCGCCAGCAGCCAAGTTTCGGGGGGGCTCGACAATGAGCAGTTCTTC. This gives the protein CASSQVSGGLDNEQFF.

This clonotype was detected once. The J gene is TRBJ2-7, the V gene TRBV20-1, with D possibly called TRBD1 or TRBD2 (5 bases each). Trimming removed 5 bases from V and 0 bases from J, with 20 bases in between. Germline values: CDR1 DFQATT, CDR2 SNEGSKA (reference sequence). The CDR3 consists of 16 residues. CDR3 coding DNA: TGCAGTGCTCTCACTAGACAGCGTTGGAGCTCCTACGAGCAGTACTTC. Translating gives CSALTRQRWSSYEQYF.

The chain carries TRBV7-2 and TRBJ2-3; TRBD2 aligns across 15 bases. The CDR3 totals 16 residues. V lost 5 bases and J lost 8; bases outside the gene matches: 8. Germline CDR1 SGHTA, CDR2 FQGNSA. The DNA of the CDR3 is TGTGCCAGCAGCCCCCGGACTAGCGGGAGGGCCGGTACGCAGTATTTT. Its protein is CASSPRTSGRAGTQYF.

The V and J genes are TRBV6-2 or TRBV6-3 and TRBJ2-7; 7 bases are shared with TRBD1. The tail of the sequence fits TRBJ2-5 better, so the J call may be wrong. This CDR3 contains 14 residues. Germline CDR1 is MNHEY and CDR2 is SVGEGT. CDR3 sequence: CASRRTTGKETQYF. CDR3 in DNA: TGTGCCAGCAGACGTACGACAGGGAAAGAGACCCAGTACTTC.

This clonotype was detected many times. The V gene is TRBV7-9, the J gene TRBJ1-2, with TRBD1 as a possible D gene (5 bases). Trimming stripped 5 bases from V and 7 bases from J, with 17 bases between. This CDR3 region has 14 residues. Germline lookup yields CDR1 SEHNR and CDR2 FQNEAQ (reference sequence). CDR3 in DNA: TGTGCCAGCAGCCCTGCCGGGGCAAGGGGTGGCTACACCTTC. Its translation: CASSPAGARGGYTF.

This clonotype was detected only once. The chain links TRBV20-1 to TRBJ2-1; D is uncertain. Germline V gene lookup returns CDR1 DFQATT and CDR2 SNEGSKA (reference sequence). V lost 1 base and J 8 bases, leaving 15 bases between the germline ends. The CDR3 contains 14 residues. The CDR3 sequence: CSARVLVVLHEQFF. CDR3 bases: TGCAGTGCTAGAGTCCTAGTGGTCCTTCATGAGCAGTTCTTC.